The text below deals with one T cell receptor (beta chain). Its cognate antigen is unknown. This entry belongs to a study of OX40 agonist ivuxolimab in advanced cancers. Study-level results: Expanded clones were, on average, more numerous among CD8+ T cells than CD4+.

CDR1 KGHSH and CDR2 LQKENI come from the germline V gene. The V gene lost 6 bases and the J gene lost 0 bases, with 15 bases spanning the gap. The CDR3 length is 17 residues. TCRdb keeps only in-frame clones here, not all; method: immunoSEQ multiplex PCR. The data contain 15,000 to 20,000 clones, 82% of them seen just once; the ten biggest clones take up approximately 3.1%. The receptor was derived from an adult with an advanced solid tumor such as melanoma, head and neck, liver or kidney cancer. The chain uses TRBV18 and TRBJ2-6, with D maybe TRBD2 (6 bases). The sequencing used CD4+ or CD8+ T cells sorted from blood, collected in a trial of the OX40 agonist ivuxolimab. The CDR3 DNA reads TGTGCCAGCTCCACCGGGACTGGGACCTCTGGGGCCAACGTCCTGACTTTC. It is translated as CASSTGTGTSGANVLTF.